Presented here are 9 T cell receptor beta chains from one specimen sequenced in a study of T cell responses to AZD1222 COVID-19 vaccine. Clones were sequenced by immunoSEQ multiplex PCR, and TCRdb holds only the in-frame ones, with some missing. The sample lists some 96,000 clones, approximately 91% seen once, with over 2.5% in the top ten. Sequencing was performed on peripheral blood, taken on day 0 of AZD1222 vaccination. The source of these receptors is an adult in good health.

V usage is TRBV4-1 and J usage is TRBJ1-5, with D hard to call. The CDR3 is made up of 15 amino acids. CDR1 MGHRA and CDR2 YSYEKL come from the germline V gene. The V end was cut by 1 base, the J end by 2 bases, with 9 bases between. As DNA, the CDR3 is TGCGCCAGCAGCCAAGCAGTACAGCGCAATCAGCCCCAGCATTTT. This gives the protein CASSQAVQRNQPQHF.

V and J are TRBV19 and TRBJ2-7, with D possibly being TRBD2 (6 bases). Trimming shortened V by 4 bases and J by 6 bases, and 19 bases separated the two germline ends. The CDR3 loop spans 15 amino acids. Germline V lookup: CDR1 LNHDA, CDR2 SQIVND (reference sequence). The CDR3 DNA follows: TGTGCCAGTAGTACTTCGACGTACCCCGGGGGCGAGCAGTACTTC. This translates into CASSTSTYPGGEQYF.

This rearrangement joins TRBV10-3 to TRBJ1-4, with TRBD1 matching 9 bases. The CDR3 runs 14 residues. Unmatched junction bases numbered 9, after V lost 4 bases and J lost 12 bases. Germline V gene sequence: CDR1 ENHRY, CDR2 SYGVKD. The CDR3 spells CAISGDRAGMELFF. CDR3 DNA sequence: TGTGCCATCAGTGGGGACAGGGCCGGAATGGAACTGTTTTTT.

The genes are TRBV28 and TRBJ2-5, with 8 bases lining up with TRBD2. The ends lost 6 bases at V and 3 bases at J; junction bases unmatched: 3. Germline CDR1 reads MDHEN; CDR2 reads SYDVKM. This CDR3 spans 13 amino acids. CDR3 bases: TGTGCCAGCAGCACTAGCGGAAAAGAGACCCAGTACTTC. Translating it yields CASSTSGKETQYF.

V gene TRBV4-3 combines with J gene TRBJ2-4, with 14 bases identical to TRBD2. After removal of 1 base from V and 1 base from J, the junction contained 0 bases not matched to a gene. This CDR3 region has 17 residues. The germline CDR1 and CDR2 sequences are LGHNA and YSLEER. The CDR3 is CASSQGTSGGAKNIQYF. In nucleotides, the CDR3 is TGCGCCAGCAGCCAAGGGACTAGCGGGGGGGCCAAAAACATTCAGTACTTC.

The CDR3 loop reads CASRPLTGAKGGYTF. The CDR3 DNA is TGCGCCAGCAGACCCTTGACAGGGGCTAAAGGAGGCTACACCTTC. The V gene is TRBV5-1, the J gene TRBJ1-2; TRBD1 aligns across 8 bases. Germline V gives CDR1 SGHRS, CDR2 YFSETQ. The CDR3 is 15 residues long. The trim removed 5 bases at V and 8 bases at J, leaving 14 bases unmatched.

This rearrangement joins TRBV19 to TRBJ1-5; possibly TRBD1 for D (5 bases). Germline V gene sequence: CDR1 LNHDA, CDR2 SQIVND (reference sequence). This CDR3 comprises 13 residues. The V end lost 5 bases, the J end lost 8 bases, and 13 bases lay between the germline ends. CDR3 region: CASSSPGFKPQHF. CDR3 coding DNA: TGTGCCAGTAGTTCACCAGGGTTTAAGCCCCAGCATTTT.

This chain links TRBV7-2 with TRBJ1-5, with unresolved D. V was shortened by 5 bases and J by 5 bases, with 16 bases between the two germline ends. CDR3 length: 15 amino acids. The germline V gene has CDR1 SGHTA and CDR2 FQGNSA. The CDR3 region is CASSAQLEGYQPQHF. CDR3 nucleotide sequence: TGTGCCAGCAGCGCACAGTTGGAGGGATATCAGCCCCAGCATTTT.

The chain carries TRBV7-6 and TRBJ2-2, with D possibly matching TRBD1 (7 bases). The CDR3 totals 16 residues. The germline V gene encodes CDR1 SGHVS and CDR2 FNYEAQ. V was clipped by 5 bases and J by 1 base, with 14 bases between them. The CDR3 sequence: CASSPAGQMNTGELFF. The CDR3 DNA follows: TGTGCCAGCAGCCCGGCGGGACAGATGAACACCGGGGAGCTGTTTTTT.